These 23 T cell receptor beta chains came from one sample sequenced in a study of radiation and T cells in renal cell carcinoma. Using immunoSEQ multiplex PCR, the repertoire was profiled, and TCRdb retains in-frame clones only, with some absent. The sample records 150,000 or so clones, around nine tenths being singletons. This sample's time point: baseline pretreatment blood. Treatment: 15 Gy SBRT to primary tumor, nephrectomy 4 weeks later. Sequencing was performed on blood, taken from a patient whose treatment included radiotherapy and nephrectomy. These receptors came from a woman between 50 and 59 years old with renal cell carcinoma.

The CDR3 DNA is TGTGCCAGCAGCTTAAGAGCTGGGGTATCTAGCACAGATACGCAGTATTTT. Protein product: CASSLRAGVSSTDTQYF. The chain employs TRBV11-2 and TRBJ2-3, with D unclear. The V gene's germline CDR1 is SGHAT and CDR2 FQNNGV. The CDR3 consists of 17 residues. V lost 2 bases and J 0 bases, leaving 15 bases between the germline ends.

The chain has TRBV5-1 and TRBJ2-6; weak D call: TRBD1 (5 bases). V was pared by 4 bases and J by 2 bases, with 7 bases between. The germline gives CDR1 SGHRS, CDR2 YFSETQ. This CDR3 is 14 amino acids long. The CDR3 bases are TGCGCCAGCAGCCAGGGTGCTGGGGCCAACGTCCTGACTTTC. Protein product: CASSQGAGANVLTF.

The chain joins TRBV5-4 to TRBJ2-1; perhaps TRBD2 as D (5 bases). The CDR3 is 14 residues long. V gave up 4 bases and J gave up 6 bases, with 14 bases separating them. The germline V gene encodes CDR1 SGHNT and CDR2 YYREEE (reference sequence). CDR3 region: CASSTLAKPNEQFF. CDR3 nucleotide sequence: TGTGCCAGCAGCACGCTAGCAAAGCCCAATGAGCAGTTCTTC.

This sequence joins TRBV6-1 and TRBJ1-1, with D unresolved. Trimming pared 7 bases from V and 2 bases from J, leaving 8 bases between. This CDR3 comprises 12 residues. Per the germline V gene, CDR1 is MNHNS and CDR2 is SASEGT. Here the CDR3 reads CASMWDNTEAFF. In nucleotides, the CDR3 is TGTGCCAGCATGTGGGATAACACTGAAGCTTTCTTT.

This clone was observed once. The chain uses TRBV18 and TRBJ1-3, with a tentative D call TRBD1 (5 bases). In germline, CDR1 is KGHSH, CDR2 LQKENI. Trimming left V 2 bases short and J 7 bases short, with 15 bases between. The CDR3 is 15 residues long. CDR3 sequence reads: CASSPFGTDGNTIYF. The CDR3 DNA reads TGTGCCAGCTCACCATTTGGGACTGATGGGAACACCATATATTTT.

Points on this clone: Other nucleotide sequences from this sample produce the same CDR3. V usage is TRBV18 and J usage is TRBJ2-5; D is possibly TRBD1 (6 bases). Germline-derived CDR1 and CDR2 are KGHSH and LQKENI. This CDR3 region has 14 residues. Deletions cut 3 bases from V and 5 bases from J, with 13 bases between. CDR3 sequence: CASSPTGTGETQYF. CDR3 coding DNA: TGTGCCAGCTCACCGACAGGAACAGGGGAGACCCAGTACTTC.

V gene TRBV5-8 combines with J gene TRBJ1-1; 7 bases line up with TRBD1. Per germline, CDR1 SGHTS and CDR2 YDEGEE. With 2 bases clipped from V and 5 bases from J, the junction kept 3 bases outside the gene matches. The CDR3 totals 13 residues. The CDR3, as DNA: TGTGCCAGCAGCTTTGCAGGGGGTACTGAAGCTTTCTTT. Its protein product is CASSFAGGTEAFF.

CDR3 sequence: CASSSPGRGEPYGYTF. CDR3 DNA: TGTGCCAGCAGTTCCCCAGGCAGGGGCGAACCCTATGGCTACACCTTC. The J gene is TRBJ1-2, the V gene TRBV6-5; D is possibly TRBD1 (6 bases). V shed 4 bases and J shed 4 bases, with 19 bases lying between them. Per germline, CDR1 MNHEY and CDR2 SVGAGI. The length of the CDR3 is 16 residues.

The J gene is TRBJ1-1, the V gene TRBV5-1; D might be TRBD1 (5 bases). V was pared by 3 bases and J by 4 bases, with 13 bases between. CDR3 size: 14 residues. Germline V lookup: CDR1 SGHRS, CDR2 YFSETQ. The CDR3 sequence: CASSWGTRATEAFF. CDR3 nucleotide sequence: TGCGCCAGCAGCTGGGGGACTCGGGCCACTGAAGCTTTCTTT.

The rearrangement uses TRBV11-3 and TRBJ2-5; D perhaps matches TRBD2 (6 bases). The germline V gene has CDR1 SGHNT and CDR2 YENEEA. The CDR3 is made up of 13 amino acids. Trimming left V 5 bases short and J 4 bases short, with 11 bases between. CDR3 DNA sequence: TGTGCCAGCAGCGCGGGGATAGGAGAGACCCAGTACTTC. Translation: CASSAGIGETQYF.

The genes are TRBV5-1 and TRBJ1-4, with TRBD1 as a possible D gene (5 bases). CDR1 SGHRS and CDR2 YFSETQ come from the germline V gene. Trimming shortened V by 4 bases and J by 0 bases, and 10 bases separated the two germline ends. The CDR3 runs to 15 residues. The CDR3 loop reads CASSEGPATNEKLFF. DNA of the CDR3: TGCGCCAGCAGCGAGGGGCCCGCAACTAATGAAAAACTGTTTTTT.

This clone was seen just once. The V call is TRBV5-4, the J call TRBJ2-3, with D uncertain. Germline V gene data show CDR1 as SGHNT and CDR2 as YYREEE (reference sequence). The CDR3 is made up of 13 amino acids. The germline V and J ends were trimmed by 3 bases and 4 bases, with 9 bases remaining between them. The CDR3 is CASSWTDSDTQYF. CDR3 DNA sequence: TGTGCCAGCAGCTGGACGGATTCAGATACGCAGTATTTT.

The chain joins TRBV6-6 to TRBJ1-3, with 7 bases identical to TRBD1. The CDR3 has 15 residues. Germline-derived CDR1 and CDR2 are MNHNY and SVGAGI (reference sequence). Trimming took 5 bases from V and 4 from J; bases not matched to a gene: 8. The CDR3 is CASSPETGAGNTIYF. DNA of the CDR3: TGTGCCAGCAGTCCGGAAACAGGGGCCGGAAACACCATATATTTT.

The CDR3 nucleotides are TGTGCCAGCAGTTACTCTGGTAGTGTGGAGCAGTTCTTC. Translated: CASSYSGSVEQFF. The rearrangement joins TRBV6-6 to TRBJ2-1, with D hard to call. Per germline, CDR1 MNHNY and CDR2 SVGAGI (reference sequence). Trimming stripped 0 bases from V and 10 bases from J, with 10 bases between. The CDR3 loop spans 13 amino acids.

The J gene is TRBJ2-1, the V gene TRBV30; a possible D gene is TRBD1 (5 bases). V was pared by 4 bases and J by 2 bases, with 9 bases between. Germline V gene sequence: CDR1 GTSNPN, CDR2 SVGIG (reference sequence). This CDR3 spans 13 amino acids. For the CDR3, the DNA is TGTGCCTGGACGACAGTAACCTACAATGAGCAGTTCTTC. As protein: CAWTTVTYNEQFF. The full variable domain, in which reference TRBV30 and TRBJ2-1 provide the parts outside the CDR3, is SQTIHQWPATLVQPVGSPLSLECTVEGTSNPNLYWYRQAAGRGLQLLFYSVGIGQISSEVPQNLSASRPQDRQFILSSKKLLLSDSGFYLCAWTTVTYNEQFFGPGTRLTVL.

The chain carries TRBV5-1 and TRBJ1-2; no reliable D call. CDR3 length: 13 residues. CDR1 SGHRS and CDR2 YFSETQ come from the germline V gene. Trimming removed 1 base at V and 4 bases at J, with 8 bases between. CDR3 sequence: CASSLSQIYGYTF. DNA for the CDR3: TGCGCCAGCAGCTTGTCACAGATCTATGGCTACACCTTC.

The genes are TRBV4-1 and TRBJ2-7, with D perhaps TRBD2 (5 bases). Trimming took 1 base from V and 4 from J, leaving 17 bases between them. This CDR3 is 16 amino acids long. Germline values: CDR1 MGHRA, CDR2 YSYEKL. The CDR3 protein is CASSQAVGRWEYEQYF. The CDR3 DNA follows: TGCGCCAGCAGCCAAGCAGTAGGCAGGTGGGAGTACGAGCAGTACTTC.

This clone came up a few times. V and J are TRBV29-1 and TRBJ1-1; D is ambiguous. CDR1 SQVTM and CDR2 ANQGSEA come from the germline V gene. This CDR3 has 12 residues. Deletions cut 6 bases from V and 1 base from J, with 9 bases between. The CDR3 spells CSVTSGNTEAFF. CDR3 in DNA: TGCAGCGTCACCTCCGGGAACACTGAAGCTTTCTTT.

J is TRBJ1-1 and V is TRBV19; perhaps TRBD1 as D (6 bases). Germline CDR1 LNHDA, CDR2 SQIVND (reference sequence). Trimming stripped 7 bases from V and 10 bases from J, with 25 bases between. The CDR3 has 15 residues. CDR3 DNA sequence: TGTGCCAGTAATCCTAACAGGGACCACCCTCGGGGAGCTTTCTTT. It translates to CASNPNRDHPRGAFF.

The rearrangement uses TRBV12-1 and TRBJ2-1; no check of the table's D call, TRBD2, against the DNA was made. TRBV12-1 is a pseudogene locus. CDR3 length: 11 residues. The CDR3 is CASPFHNEQFF. The CDR3 DNA sequence: TGTGCCAGCCCCTTTCACAATGAGCAGTTCTTC.

The rearrangement uses TRBV4-3 and TRBJ2-3, with a possible D match to TRBD2 (7 bases). This CDR3 is built from 17 residues. V was clipped by 2 bases and J by 6 bases, with 21 bases between them. Germline V lookup: CDR1 LGHNA, CDR2 YSLEER. CDR3 nucleotides: TGCGCCAGCAGCCAACAATATCCGGGCGGGGGCTTCGATACGCAGTATTTT. This translates into CASSQQYPGGGFDTQYF.

The chain uses TRBV7-6 and TRBJ2-3; 9 bases line up with TRBD2. The V gene's germline CDR1 is SGHVS and CDR2 FNYEAQ. V gave up 2 bases and J gave up 4 bases; unmatched junction bases: 4. This CDR3 comprises 15 residues. CDR3 DNA: TGTGCCAGCAGCTTATCCCTAGCGGGGCCAGATACGCAGTATTTT. This translates into CASSLSLAGPDTQYF.

V and J are TRBV21-1 and TRBJ2-7; the DNA was not used to check the table's D call, TRBD2. TRBV21-1 is a known pseudogene. The CDR3 runs 12 residues. The DNA of the CDR3 is TGTGCCAGCAGCAAAGTTGGGAGGGAGCAGTACTTC. It translates to CASSKVGREQYF.